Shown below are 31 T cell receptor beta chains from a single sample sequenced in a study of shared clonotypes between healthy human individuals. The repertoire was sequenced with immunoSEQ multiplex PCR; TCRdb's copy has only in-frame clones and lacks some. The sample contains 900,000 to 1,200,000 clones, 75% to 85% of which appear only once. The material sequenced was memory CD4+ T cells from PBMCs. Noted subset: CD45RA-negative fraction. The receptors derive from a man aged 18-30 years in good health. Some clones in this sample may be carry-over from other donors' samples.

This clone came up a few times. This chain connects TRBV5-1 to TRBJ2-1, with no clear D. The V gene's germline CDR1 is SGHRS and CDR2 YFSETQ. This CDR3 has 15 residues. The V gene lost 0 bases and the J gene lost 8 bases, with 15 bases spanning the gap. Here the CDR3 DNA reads TGCGCCAGCAGCTTGGGGCCGGCCGTTGGAGATGAGCAGTTCTTC. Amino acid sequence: CASSLGPAVGDEQFF.

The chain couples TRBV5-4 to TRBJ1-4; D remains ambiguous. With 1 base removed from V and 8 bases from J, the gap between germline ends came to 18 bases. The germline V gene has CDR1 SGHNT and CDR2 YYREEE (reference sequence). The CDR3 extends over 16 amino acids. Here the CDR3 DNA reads TGTGCCAGCAGCTTGTCCCCGTCCTCCAGTCAGGAAAAACTGTTTTTT. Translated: CASSLSPSSSQEKLFF.

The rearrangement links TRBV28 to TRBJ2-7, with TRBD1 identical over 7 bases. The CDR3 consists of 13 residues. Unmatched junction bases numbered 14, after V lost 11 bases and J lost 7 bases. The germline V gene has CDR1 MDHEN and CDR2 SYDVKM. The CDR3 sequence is CAGKSGGSEEQYF. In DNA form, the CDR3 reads TGTGCCGGAAAATCAGGGGGATCGGAAGAGCAGTACTTC.

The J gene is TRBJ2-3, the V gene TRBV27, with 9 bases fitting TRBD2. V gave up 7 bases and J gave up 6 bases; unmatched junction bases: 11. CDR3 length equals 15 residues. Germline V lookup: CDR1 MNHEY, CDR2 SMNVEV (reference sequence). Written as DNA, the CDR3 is TGTGCCAGCACCATAAGCGGGAGGCCAGGGGATACGCAGTATTTT. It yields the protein CASTISGRPGDTQYF.

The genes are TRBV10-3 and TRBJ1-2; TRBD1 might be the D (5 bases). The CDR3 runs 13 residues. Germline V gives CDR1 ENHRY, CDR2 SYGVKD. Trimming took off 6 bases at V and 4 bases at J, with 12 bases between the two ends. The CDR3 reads CAISVNRLYGYTF. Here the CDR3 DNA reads TGTGCCATCAGCGTGAACAGGCTCTATGGCTACACCTTC.

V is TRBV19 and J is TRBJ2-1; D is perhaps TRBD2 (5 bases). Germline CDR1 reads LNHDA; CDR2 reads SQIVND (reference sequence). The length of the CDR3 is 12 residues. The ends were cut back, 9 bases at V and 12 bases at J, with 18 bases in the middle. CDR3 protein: CASSGDEGAQFF. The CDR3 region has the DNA TGTGCCAGCTCTGGCGATGAGGGAGCGCAGTTCTTC.

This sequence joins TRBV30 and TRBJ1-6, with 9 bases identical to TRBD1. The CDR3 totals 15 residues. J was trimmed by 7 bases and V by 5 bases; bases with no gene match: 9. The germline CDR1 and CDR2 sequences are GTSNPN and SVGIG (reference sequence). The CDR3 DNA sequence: TGTGCCTGGGTCGTACCGGGACAGGGAAATTCACCCCTCCACTTT. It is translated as CAWVVPGQGNSPLHF. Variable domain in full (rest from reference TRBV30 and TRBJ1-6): SQTIHQWPATLVQPVGSPLSLECTVEGTSNPNLYWYRQAAGRGLQLLFYSVGIGQISSEVPQNLSASRPQDRQFILSSKKLLLSDSGFYLCAWVVPGQGNSPLHFGNGTRLTVT.

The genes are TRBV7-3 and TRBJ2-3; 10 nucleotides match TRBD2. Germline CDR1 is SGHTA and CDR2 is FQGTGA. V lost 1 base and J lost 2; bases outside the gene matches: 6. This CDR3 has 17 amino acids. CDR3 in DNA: TGTGCCAGCAGCTTAAGAGCCACTAGCGGGAACACAGATACGCAGTATTTT. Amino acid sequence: CASSLRATSGNTDTQYF.

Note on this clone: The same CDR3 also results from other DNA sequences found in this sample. CDR3 protein: CASSGQGYGYTF. The DNA for the CDR3 is TGTGCCAGCAGTGGACAGGGCTATGGCTACACCTTC. The genes are TRBV28 and TRBJ1-2, with 8 bases fitting TRBD1. The V gene end was trimmed by 5 bases and the J gene end by 4 bases; junction bases not matched to a gene: 0. The CDR3 is 12 amino acids. CDR1 is MDHEN, CDR2 SYDVKM, per germline.

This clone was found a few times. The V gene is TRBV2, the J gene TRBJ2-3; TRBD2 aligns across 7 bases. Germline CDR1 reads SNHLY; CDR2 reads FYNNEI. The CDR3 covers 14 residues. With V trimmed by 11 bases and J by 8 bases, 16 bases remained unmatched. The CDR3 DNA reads TGTGCCGTACCGAGCGGGGCGTACTGGGGTACGCAGTATTTT. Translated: CAVPSGAYWGTQYF.

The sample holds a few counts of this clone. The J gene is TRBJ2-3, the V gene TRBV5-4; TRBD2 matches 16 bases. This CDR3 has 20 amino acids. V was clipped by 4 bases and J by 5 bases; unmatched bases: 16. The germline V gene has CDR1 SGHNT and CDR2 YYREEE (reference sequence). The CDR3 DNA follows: TGTGCCAGCAGCCCAAAACCCGGGACTAGCGGGAGGGCCTCTATAGATACGCAGTATTTT. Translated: CASSPKPGTSGRASIDTQYF.

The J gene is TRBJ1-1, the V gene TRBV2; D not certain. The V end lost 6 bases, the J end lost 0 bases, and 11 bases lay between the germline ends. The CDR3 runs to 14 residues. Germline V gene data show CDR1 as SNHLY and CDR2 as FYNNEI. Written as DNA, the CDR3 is TGTGCCAGCAGCCTTGACGGAGTGAACACTGAAGCTTTCTTT. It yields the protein CASSLDGVNTEAFF. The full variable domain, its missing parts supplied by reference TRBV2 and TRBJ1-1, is EPEVTQTPSHQVTQMGQEVILRCVPISNHLYFYWYRQILGQKVEFLVSFYNNEISEKSEIFDDQFSVERPDGSNFTLKIRSTKLEDSAMYFCASSLDGVNTEAFFGQGTRLTVV.

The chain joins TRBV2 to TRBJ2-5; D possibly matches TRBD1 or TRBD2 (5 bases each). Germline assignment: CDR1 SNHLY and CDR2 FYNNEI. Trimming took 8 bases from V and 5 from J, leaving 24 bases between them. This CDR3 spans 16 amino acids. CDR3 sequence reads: CASRARAQGRAETQYF. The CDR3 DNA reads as TGTGCCAGCCGGGCGAGGGCCCAGGGACGAGCGGAGACCCAGTACTTC.

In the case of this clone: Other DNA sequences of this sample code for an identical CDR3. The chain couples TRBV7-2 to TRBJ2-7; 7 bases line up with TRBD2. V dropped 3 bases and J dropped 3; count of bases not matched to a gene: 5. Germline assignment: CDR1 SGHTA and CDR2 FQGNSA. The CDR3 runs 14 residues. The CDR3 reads CASSLGLHSYEQYF. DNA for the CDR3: TGTGCCAGCAGCTTGGGACTACACAGCTACGAGCAGTACTTC.

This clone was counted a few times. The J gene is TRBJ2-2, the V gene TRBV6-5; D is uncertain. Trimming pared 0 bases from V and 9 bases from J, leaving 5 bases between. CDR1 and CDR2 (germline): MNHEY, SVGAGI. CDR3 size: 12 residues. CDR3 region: CASSYSSRELFF. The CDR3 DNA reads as TGTGCCAGCAGTTACTCTTCTAGGGAGCTGTTTTTT.

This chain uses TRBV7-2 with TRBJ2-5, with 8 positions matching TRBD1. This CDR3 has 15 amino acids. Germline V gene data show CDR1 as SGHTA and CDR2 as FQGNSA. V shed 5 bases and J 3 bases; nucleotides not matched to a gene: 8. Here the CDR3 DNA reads TGTGCCAGCAGCCTCATGTCGGGACAGGAAGAGACCCAGTACTTC. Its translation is CASSLMSGQEETQYF.

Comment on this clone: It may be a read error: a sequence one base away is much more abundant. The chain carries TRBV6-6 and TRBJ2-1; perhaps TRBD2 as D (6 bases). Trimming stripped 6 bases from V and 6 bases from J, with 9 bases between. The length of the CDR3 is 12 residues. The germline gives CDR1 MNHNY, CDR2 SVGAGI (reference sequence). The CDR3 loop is CASSLSGNEQFF. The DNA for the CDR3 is TGTGCCAGCAGCCTTAGCGGCAATGAGCAGTTCTTC.

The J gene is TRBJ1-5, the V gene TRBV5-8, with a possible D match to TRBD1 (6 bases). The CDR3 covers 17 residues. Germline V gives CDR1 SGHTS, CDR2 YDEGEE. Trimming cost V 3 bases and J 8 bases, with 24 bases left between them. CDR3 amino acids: CASSSPLGARVSEPQHF. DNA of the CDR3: TGTGCCAGCAGCTCTCCTTTGGGGGCTCGAGTGTCGGAGCCCCAGCATTTT. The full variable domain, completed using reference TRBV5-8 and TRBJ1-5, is EAGVTQSPTHLIKTRGQQATLRCSPISGHTSVYWYQQALGLGLQFLLWYDEGEERNRGNFPPRFSGRQFPNYSSELNVNALELEDSALYLCASSSPLGARVSEPQHFGDGTRLSIL.

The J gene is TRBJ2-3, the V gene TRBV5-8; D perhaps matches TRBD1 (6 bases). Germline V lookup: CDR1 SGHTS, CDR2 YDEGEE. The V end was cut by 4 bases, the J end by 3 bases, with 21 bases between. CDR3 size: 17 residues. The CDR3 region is CASSRPLRGLWTDTQYF. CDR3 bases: TGTGCCAGCAGCCGACCCCTCAGGGGCCTTTGGACAGATACGCAGTATTTT.

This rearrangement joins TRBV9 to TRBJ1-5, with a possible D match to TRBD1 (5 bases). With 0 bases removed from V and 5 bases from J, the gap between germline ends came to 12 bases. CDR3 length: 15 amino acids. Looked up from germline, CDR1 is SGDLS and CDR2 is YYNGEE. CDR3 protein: CASSVEGRPDQPQHF. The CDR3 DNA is TGTGCCAGCAGCGTAGAGGGGAGGCCGGATCAGCCCCAGCATTTT.

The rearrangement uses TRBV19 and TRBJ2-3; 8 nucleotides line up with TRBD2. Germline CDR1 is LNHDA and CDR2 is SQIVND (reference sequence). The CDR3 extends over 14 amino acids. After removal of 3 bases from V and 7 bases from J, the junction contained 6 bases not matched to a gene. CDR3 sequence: CASSMTAGENTQYF. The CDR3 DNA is TGTGCCAGTAGTATGACAGCGGGAGAAAATACGCAGTATTTT.

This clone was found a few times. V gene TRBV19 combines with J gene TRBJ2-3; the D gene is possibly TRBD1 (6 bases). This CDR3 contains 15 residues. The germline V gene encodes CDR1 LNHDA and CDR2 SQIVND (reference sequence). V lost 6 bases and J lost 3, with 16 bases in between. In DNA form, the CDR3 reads TGTGCCAGTAGAAGATCAGGGGCCCGGACAGATACGCAGTATTTT. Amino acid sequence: CASRRSGARTDTQYF.

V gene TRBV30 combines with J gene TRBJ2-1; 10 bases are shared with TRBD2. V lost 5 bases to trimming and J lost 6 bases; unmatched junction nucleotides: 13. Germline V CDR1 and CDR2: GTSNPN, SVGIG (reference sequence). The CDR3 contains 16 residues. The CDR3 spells CAWELAGVLNLNEQFF. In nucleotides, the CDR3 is TGTGCCTGGGAGCTAGCGGGAGTTCTCAATCTCAATGAGCAGTTCTTC.

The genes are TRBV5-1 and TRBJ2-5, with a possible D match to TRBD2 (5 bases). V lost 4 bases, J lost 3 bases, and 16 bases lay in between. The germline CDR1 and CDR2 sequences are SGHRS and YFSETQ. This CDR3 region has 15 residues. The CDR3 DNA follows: TGCGCCAGCAGCGGGAGCGACCAATGGGAAGAGACCCAGTACTTC. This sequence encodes CASSGSDQWEETQYF. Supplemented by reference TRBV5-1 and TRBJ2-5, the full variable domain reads KAGVTQTPRYLIKTRGQQVTLSCSPISGHRSVSWYQQTPGQGLQFLFEYFSETQRNKGNFPGRFSGRQFSNSRSEMNVSTLELGDSALYLCASSGSDQWEETQYFGPGTRLLVL.

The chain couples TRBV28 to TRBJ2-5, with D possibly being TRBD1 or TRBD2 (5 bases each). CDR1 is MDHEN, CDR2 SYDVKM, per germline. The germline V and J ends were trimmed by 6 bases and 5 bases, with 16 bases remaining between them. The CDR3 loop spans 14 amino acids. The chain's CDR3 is CASRLRGGWETQYF. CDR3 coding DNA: TGTGCCAGCAGGTTGCGTGGGGGTTGGGAGACCCAGTACTTC.

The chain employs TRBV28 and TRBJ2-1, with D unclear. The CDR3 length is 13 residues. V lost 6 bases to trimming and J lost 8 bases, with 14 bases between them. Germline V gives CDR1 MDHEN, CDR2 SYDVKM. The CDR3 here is CASSLKGFDEQFF. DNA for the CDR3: TGTGCCAGCAGCCTTAAGGGATTCGATGAGCAGTTCTTC.

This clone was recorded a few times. CDR3 coding DNA: TGTGCCTGGAGTAAGGGGCGGCCCTACGAGCAGTACTTC. Protein sequence: CAWSKGRPYEQYF. The genes are TRBV30 and TRBJ2-7; maybe TRBD1 (5 bases). V was shortened by 2 bases and J by 2 bases, with 10 bases between the two germline ends. The V gene's germline CDR1 is GTSNPN and CDR2 SVGIG (reference sequence). The CDR3 is made up of 13 amino acids.

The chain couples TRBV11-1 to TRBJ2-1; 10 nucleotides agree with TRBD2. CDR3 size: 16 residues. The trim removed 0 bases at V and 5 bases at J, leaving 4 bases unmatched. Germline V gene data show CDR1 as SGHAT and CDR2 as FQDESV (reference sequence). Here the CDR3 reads CASSLARLAGDNEQFF. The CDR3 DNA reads TGTGCCAGCAGCTTAGCGCGTCTAGCGGGAGACAATGAGCAGTTCTTC.

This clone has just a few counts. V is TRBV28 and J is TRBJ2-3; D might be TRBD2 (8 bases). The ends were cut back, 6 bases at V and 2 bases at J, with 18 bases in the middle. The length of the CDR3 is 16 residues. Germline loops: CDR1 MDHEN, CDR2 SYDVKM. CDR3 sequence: CASRNRGLGITDTQYF. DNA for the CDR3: TGTGCCAGCAGGAACAGGGGACTAGGGATCACAGATACGCAGTATTTT.

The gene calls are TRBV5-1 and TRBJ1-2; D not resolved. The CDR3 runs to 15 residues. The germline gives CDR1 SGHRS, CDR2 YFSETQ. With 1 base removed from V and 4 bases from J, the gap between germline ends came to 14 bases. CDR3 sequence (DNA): TGCGCCAGCAGCTTGCTCGTCTCCGGCGGCTATGGCTACACCTTC. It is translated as CASSLLVSGGYGYTF. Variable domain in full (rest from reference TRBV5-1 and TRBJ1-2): KAGVTQTPRYLIKTRGQQVTLSCSPISGHRSVSWYQQTPGQGLQFLFEYFSETQRNKGNFPGRFSGRQFSNSRSEMNVSTLELGDSALYLCASSLLVSGGYGYTFGSGTRLTVV.

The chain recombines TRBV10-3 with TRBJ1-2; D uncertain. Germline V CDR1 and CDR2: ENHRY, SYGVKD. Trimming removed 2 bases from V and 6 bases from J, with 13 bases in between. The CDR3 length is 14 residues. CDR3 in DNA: TGTGCCATCAGTGAGGCCCGGGAGTGGAATGGCTACACCTTC. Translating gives CAISEAREWNGYTF.